A single sample gave rise to the 32 T cell receptor beta chains below, sequenced in a study of Ad26.COV2.S vaccination and SARS-CoV-2 variants. The protocol was immunoSEQ multiplex PCR, while the TCRdb copy is restricted to in-frame clones and leaves out a portion. The data contain about 440,000 clones, approximately 90% of them singletons. The treatment here: over 15 received Ad26.COV2.S at low or high dose, single or two shots; 5 received placebo; per-sample allocation not given. Samples analyzed were those drawn on day 63 after the first vaccine or placebo injection. The source was peripheral blood, collected in a trial of Ad26.COV2.S vaccine versus placebo. These receptors were taken from a person aged 18-60 years who received the Ad26.COV2.S COVID-19 vaccine or a placebo.

V gene TRBV29-1 combines with J gene TRBJ2-7, with D unresolved. The CDR3 sequence is 13 residues long. Germline CDR1 SQVTM, CDR2 ANQGSEA. V lost 7 bases, J lost 2 bases, and 15 bases lay in between. The CDR3: CSAHSPATYEQYF. The CDR3 nucleotides read TGCAGCGCCCATTCTCCAGCGACCTACGAGCAGTACTTC.

The V call is TRBV19, the J call TRBJ1-2; no reliable D call. Trimming pared 5 bases from V and 3 bases from J, leaving 10 bases between. The germline CDR1 and CDR2 sequences are LNHDA and SQIVND (reference sequence). CDR3 length: 13 residues. This chain's CDR3 is CASSSGRDYGYTF. DNA of the CDR3: TGTGCCAGTAGTTCCGGGAGGGACTATGGCTACACCTTC.

This clone is a singleton in its sample. This chain joins TRBV7-9 and TRBJ1-2; TRBD1 agrees at 10 bases. Germline loops: CDR1 SEHNR, CDR2 FQNEAQ (reference sequence). The length of the CDR3 is 17 residues. The junction had 16 bases not matched to a gene; V was cut back by 5 bases and J by 7 bases. In DNA form, the CDR3 reads TGTGCCAGCAGCATGGGGACAGGGGATACACCTATCGGTGGCTACACCTTC. Its translation: CASSMGTGDTPIGGYTF.

Notes on this clone: This sample also contains other DNA sequences that code for the same CDR3. The V gene is TRBV6-2 or TRBV6-3, the J gene TRBJ2-7; D is unclear. The CDR3 is 12 amino acids. Looked up from germline, CDR1 is MNHEY and CDR2 is SVGEGT. Trimming stripped 0 bases from V and 3 bases from J, with 3 bases between. The chain's CDR3 is CASSYSYYEQYF. The DNA of the CDR3 is TGTGCCAGCAGTTACTCCTACTACGAGCAGTACTTC.

The chain carries TRBV11-2 and TRBJ1-4; TRBD1 aligns across 12 bases. J lost 6 bases, V lost 5 bases, and 4 bases had no gene match. This CDR3 has 15 residues. Germline V CDR1 and CDR2: SGHAT, FQNNGV. CDR3 in DNA: TGTGCCAGCAGCGCGGGACAGGGGGCGGATGAAAAACTGTTTTTT. As protein: CASSAGQGADEKLFF.

The chain is built from TRBV10-3 and TRBJ1-1, with D perhaps TRBD1 (5 bases). The CDR3 length is 14 residues. CDR1 is ENHRY and CDR2 is SYGVKD in the germline V gene. The V and J ends lost 3 bases and 3 bases respectively, with 11 bases between them. The CDR3 DNA sequence: TGTGCCATCAGTGATCGGGGGGGGTACACTGAAGCTTTCTTT. Its translation is CAISDRGGYTEAFF.

The rearrangement uses TRBV30 and TRBJ1-5; the D gene is possibly TRBD1 (6 bases). This CDR3 is built from 13 residues. The V end lost 2 bases, the J end lost 6 bases, and 11 bases lay between the germline ends. Germline lookup yields CDR1 GTSNPN and CDR2 SVGIG (reference sequence). For the CDR3, the DNA is TGTGCCTGGAGTACGGGGGCTGGTCAGCCCCAGCATTTT. Its translation is CAWSTGAGQPQHF. The full variable domain, completed using reference TRBV30 and TRBJ1-5, is SQTIHQWPATLVQPVGSPLSLECTVEGTSNPNLYWYRQAAGRGLQLLFYSVGIGQISSEVPQNLSASRPQDRQFILSSKKLLLSDSGFYLCAWSTGAGQPQHFGDGTRLSIL.

The table lists this clone with a count of one. The V call is TRBV19, the J call TRBJ1-5; D unclear. From germline, CDR1 is LNHDA and CDR2 SQIVND (reference sequence). Trimming shortened V by 4 bases and J by 4 bases, and 11 bases separated the two germline ends. The CDR3 runs to 14 residues. CDR3 nucleotide sequence: TGTGCCAGTAGTAACGCAGGAACAAATCAGCCCCAGCATTTT. As protein: CASSNAGTNQPQHF.

A single count supports this clone. This chain uses TRBV5-1 with TRBJ1-5; the D is unclear. The germline V gene encodes CDR1 SGHRS and CDR2 YFSETQ. The CDR3 length is 14 residues. The ends were cut back, 0 bases at V and 3 bases at J, with 7 bases in the middle. The CDR3 nucleotides read TGCGCCAGCAGCTTGGGCGACAACAATCAGCCCCAGCATTTT. Translated, it gives CASSLGDNNQPQHF.

The chain uses TRBV4-3 and TRBJ1-4; no reliable D call. This CDR3 region has 15 residues. Trimming shortened V by 0 bases and J by 5 bases, and 10 bases separated the two germline ends. Germline lookup yields CDR1 LGHNA and CDR2 YSLEER. The CDR3 sequence: CASSQDPGLNEKLFF. In DNA, the CDR3 is TGCGCCAGCAGCCAAGACCCAGGACTAAATGAAAAACTGTTTTTT.

About this clone itself: The same CDR3 is also encoded by other DNA sequences in this sample. This rearrangement joins TRBV5-6 to TRBJ2-5; no clear D gene. CDR1 is SGHDT, CDR2 YYEEEE, per germline. V was pared by 0 bases and J by 5 bases, with 5 bases between. The CDR3 contains 12 residues. CDR3 in amino acids: CASSLARETQYF. The CDR3 coding sequence is TGTGCCAGCAGCTTGGCCCGTGAGACCCAGTACTTC.

V and J are TRBV7-9 and TRBJ2-3; perhaps D is TRBD1 or TRBD2 (5 bases each). Germline V gene sequence: CDR1 SEHNR, CDR2 FQNEAQ (reference sequence). Trimming stripped 5 bases from V and 5 bases from J, with 17 bases between. The CDR3 is 15 amino acids. CDR3 sequence (DNA): TGTGCCAGCAGCCCCCCTGGGGGACGGGTAGATACGCAGTATTTT. Encoded protein: CASSPPGGRVDTQYF.

The chain links TRBV9 to TRBJ2-1, with D possibly TRBD2 on 5 matching bases. Germline V gene lookup returns CDR1 SGDLS and CDR2 YYNGEE. The ends were cut back, 0 bases at V and 6 bases at J, with 7 bases in the middle. The CDR3 has 13 residues. CDR3 sequence reads: CASSVGRGNEQFF. The CDR3, as DNA: TGTGCCAGCAGCGTAGGACGGGGCAATGAGCAGTTCTTC. Based on the CDR3 plus reference TRBV9 and TRBJ2-1, the full variable domain is DSGVTQTPKHLITATGQRVTLRCSPRSGDLSVYWYQQSLDQGLQFLIQYYNGEERAKGNILERFSAQQFPDLHSELNLSSLELGDSALYFCASSVGRGNEQFFGPGTRLTVL.

The rearrangement links TRBV7-2 to TRBJ1-4, with D possibly being TRBD1 (6 bases). This CDR3 spans 15 amino acids. Trimming left V 7 bases short and J 5 bases short, with 17 bases between. The germline V gene encodes CDR1 SGHTA and CDR2 FQGNSA. The CDR3 region has the DNA TGTGCCAGCACGCCGGGGGGGGCCTTGAATGAAAAACTGTTTTTT. Protein product: CASTPGGALNEKLFF.

The chain uses TRBV28 and TRBJ1-5; the D gene is possibly TRBD1 (6 bases). CDR3 length equals 19 residues. The V end lost 6 bases, the J end lost 1 base, and 25 bases lay between the germline ends. Germline V gene data show CDR1 as MDHEN and CDR2 as SYDVKM. As DNA, the CDR3 is TGTGCCAGCAGACCCCAGGGGTCGGCGGCGCGAAGGAGCAATCAGCCCCAGCATTTT. Its protein is CASRPQGSAARRSNQPQHF.

The chain carries TRBV19 and TRBJ2-3; 12 bases align to TRBD2. CDR3 size: 16 residues. After removal of 7 bases from V and 2 bases from J, the junction contained 7 bases not matched to a gene. Germline CDR1 is LNHDA and CDR2 is SQIVND (reference sequence). The CDR3 reads CASTRGLAGNTDTQYF. CDR3 in DNA: TGTGCCAGTACCAGGGGACTAGCGGGCAACACAGATACGCAGTATTTT.

The V and J genes are TRBV4-1 and TRBJ2-7; possible D gene TRBD2, 6 bases. Germline CDR1 MGHRA, CDR2 YSYEKL. Trimming took 0 bases from V and 4 from J, leaving 16 bases between them. This CDR3 contains 16 residues. The CDR3 nucleotides are TGCGCCAGCAGCCAAGATCGACGGCTCGGGGGATACGAGCAGTACTTC. This gives the protein CASSQDRRLGGYEQYF.

This sequence joins TRBV28 and TRBJ2-7, with D tentatively TRBD1 or TRBD2 (5 bases each). This CDR3 spans 13 amino acids. V shed 3 bases and J shed 6 bases, with 12 bases lying between them. The V gene's germline CDR1 is MDHEN and CDR2 SYDVKM. The CDR3 here is CASSFEGWGEQYF. The CDR3 nucleotides read TGTGCCAGCAGTTTTGAGGGGTGGGGCGAGCAGTACTTC.

This chain joins TRBV7-2 and TRBJ2-7; no definite D call. The CDR3 has 14 amino acids. CDR1 is SGHTA, CDR2 FQGNSA, per germline. V lost 1 base, J lost 6 bases, and 13 bases lay in between. CDR3 in DNA: TGTGCCAGCAGCTTAGTTGGGCCGGGTTTCGAGCAGTACTTC. Its translation: CASSLVGPGFEQYF.

CDR3 amino acids: CASSFNPLRGASWVEQFF. Here the CDR3 DNA reads TGTGCCAGCAGCTTCAACCCCCTCCGCGGGGCCTCTTGGGTAGAGCAGTTCTTC. The chain has TRBV5-6 and TRBJ2-1; the D gene is possibly TRBD2 (6 bases). CDR3 length equals 18 residues. Germline CDR1 and CDR2: SGHDT and YYEEEE. Trimming took off 2 bases at V and 10 bases at J, with 28 bases between the two ends.

V gene TRBV6-2 or TRBV6-3 combines with J gene TRBJ1-1; TRBD1 is a possible D gene (5 bases). Between the trimmed V and J ends, which lost 0 bases and 4 bases, there was a span of 12 bases. The length of the CDR3 is 15 residues. In germline, CDR1 is MNHEY, CDR2 SVGEGT. CDR3 residues: CASSYSGGGSTEAFF. The CDR3 region has the DNA TGTGCCAGCAGTTACTCGGGGGGGGGAAGCACTGAAGCTTTCTTT.

V is TRBV27 and J is TRBJ2-5; D gene unclear. V lost 1 base and J 5 bases, leaving 2 bases between the germline ends. CDR1 is MNHEY and CDR2 is SMNVEV in the germline V gene (reference sequence). The CDR3 extends over 11 amino acids. CDR3 DNA sequence: TGTGCCAGCAGTTTATGGGAGACCCAGTACTTC. Its protein product is CASSLWETQYF.

The V and J genes are TRBV6-4 and TRBJ2-2, with D maybe TRBD2 (6 bases). The CDR3 extends over 15 amino acids. Per germline, CDR1 MRHNA and CDR2 SNTAGT. V lost 4 bases and J 5 bases, leaving 14 bases between the germline ends. CDR3 sequence (DNA): TGTGCCAGCAGTGTAGACGGGAGTCGAACCGGGGAGCTGTTTTTT. Translated: CASSVDGSRTGELFF.

This clone was seen just once. The chain has TRBV28 and TRBJ2-3; 10 bases agree with TRBD2. Germline-derived CDR1 and CDR2 are MDHEN and SYDVKM. The CDR3 loop spans 17 amino acids. J gave up 0 bases and V 6 bases, and 9 bases lay outside the gene matches. The CDR3 is CASSPSGRAASTDTQYF. The CDR3 DNA sequence: TGTGCCAGCAGCCCCAGCGGGAGGGCAGCGAGCACAGATACGCAGTATTTT.

This chain uses TRBV6-2 or TRBV6-3 with TRBJ2-2; weak D call: TRBD2 (5 bases). This CDR3 is built from 16 residues. Germline loops: CDR1 MNHEY, CDR2 SVGEGT. The V gene lost 2 bases and the J gene lost 6 bases, with 16 bases spanning the gap. CDR3 loop: CASSYQSGWMAGELFF. CDR3 DNA: TGTGCCAGCAGTTACCAGAGCGGTTGGATGGCCGGGGAGCTGTTTTTT.

CDR3 sequence reads: CASSQALGLALNEQFF. The CDR3 DNA reads as TGTGCCAGCAGCCAAGCTCTCGGACTAGCTCTCAATGAGCAGTTCTTC. This chain uses TRBV3-1 (or the pseudogene TRBV3-2) with TRBJ2-1; TRBD2 matches 8 bases. The CDR3 has 16 amino acids. Germline CDR1 and CDR2: LGHDT and YNNKEL (reference sequence). V trimming: 1 base; J trimming: 6 bases; junction bases outside the gene matches: 8.

The rearrangement joins TRBV3-1 (or the pseudogene TRBV3-2) to TRBJ2-7; 10 nucleotides agree with TRBD2. The CDR3 is made up of 15 amino acids. Germline assignment: CDR1 LGHDT and CDR2 YNNKEL (reference sequence). V lost 2 bases, J lost 6 bases, and 7 bases stayed unmatched. The CDR3 loop is CASSQRPSGSGEQYF. In nucleotides, the CDR3 is TGTGCCAGCAGCCAACGTCCTAGCGGGAGCGGCGAGCAGTACTTC.

V and J are TRBV5-1 and TRBJ2-3; tentatively, D is TRBD1 (6 bases). Trimming removed 0 bases at V and 2 bases at J, with 10 bases between. This CDR3 comprises 15 residues. Germline V gene lookup returns CDR1 SGHRS and CDR2 YFSETQ. CDR3: CASSLDGQITDTQYF. Written as DNA, the CDR3 is TGCGCCAGCAGCTTGGACGGACAGATCACAGATACGCAGTATTTT.

The CDR3 loop is CASSPRGSGRPQNEQFF. The CDR3 DNA reads TGTGCCAGCTCACCCCGGGGTAGCGGGAGACCACAGAATGAGCAGTTCTTC. The chain joins TRBV18 to TRBJ2-1; 9 bases are shared with TRBD2. Looked up from germline, CDR1 is KGHSH and CDR2 is LQKENI. V shed 3 bases and J 7 bases; nucleotides not matched to a gene: 13. The CDR3 extends over 17 amino acids.

In its sample, this clone was seen once. The genes are TRBV7-9 and TRBJ1-4; a weak D match, TRBD1 (6 bases). This CDR3 comprises 16 residues. Germline V gives CDR1 SEHNR, CDR2 FQNEAQ (reference sequence). Trimming took 5 bases from V and 7 from J, leaving 20 bases between them. CDR3 sequence: CASSLGAQGTGEKLFF. The DNA of the CDR3 is TGTGCCAGCAGCCTAGGGGCACAGGGTACGGGTGAAAAACTGTTTTTT.

The chain links TRBV6-6 to TRBJ2-3; D ambiguous. The CDR3 loop spans 12 amino acids. V shed 3 bases and J shed 6 bases, with 7 bases lying between them. The V gene's germline CDR1 is MNHNY and CDR2 SVGAGI (reference sequence). The CDR3 DNA reads as TGTGCCAGCAGTTATAATCAGGATACGCAGTATTTT. This encodes CASSYNQDTQYF.

CDR3 nucleotide sequence: TGTGCCAGCAGCGTAGCGACGGACGGGTACGAGCAGTACTTC. As protein: CASSVATDGYEQYF. This chain joins TRBV9 and TRBJ2-7; D is undetermined. Between the trimmed V and J ends, which lost 0 bases and 4 bases, there was a span of 11 bases. Germline lookup yields CDR1 SGDLS and CDR2 YYNGEE. The CDR3 loop spans 14 amino acids.